These 22 T cell receptor beta chains share one sample of origin, sequenced in a study of cytomegalovirus exposure and HLA in healthy donors. The PCR had 60 Vbeta and 13 Jbeta primers. The method was immunoSEQ multiplex PCR; TCRdb's version includes in-frame clones alone and lacks a portion of them. The sample has more than 90,000 clones, around three quarters seen once. Sequenced material: PBMCs. Receptors were obtained from a human donor in good health.

The chain carries TRBV5-1 and TRBJ2-1; 7 nucleotides agree with TRBD2. After removal of 2 bases from V and 8 bases from J, the junction contained 10 bases not matched to a gene. In germline, CDR1 is SGHRS, CDR2 YFSETQ. The CDR3 is 15 amino acids. The CDR3 protein is CASSLGTGGSDEQFF. CDR3 DNA sequence: TGCGCCAGCAGCTTAGGGACTGGCGGGAGCGATGAGCAGTTCTTC.

The chain couples TRBV6-6 to TRBJ1-6; perhaps TRBD1 as D (6 bases). The V gene's germline CDR1 is MNHNY and CDR2 SVGAGI (reference sequence). CDR3 length equals 16 residues. V was shortened by 6 bases and J by 0 bases, with 12 bases between the two germline ends. CDR3: CASSDRRSSYNSPLHF. In DNA form, the CDR3 reads TGTGCCAGCAGCGACAGGCGAAGCTCCTATAATTCACCCCTCCACTTT.

The chain carries TRBV9 and TRBJ2-7, with 7 bases lining up with TRBD2. CDR1 is SGDLS, CDR2 YYNGEE, per germline. The CDR3 extends over 15 amino acids. With 4 bases clipped from V and 5 bases from J, the junction kept 12 bases outside the gene matches. CDR3 DNA: TGTGCCAGCAGCCCCCGGGGGGAAAAGGTAAACGAGCAGTACTTC. Protein: CASSPRGEKVNEQYF.

This clone was seen only a few times. This CDR3 reads CASSEYWTGTEKLFF. Here the CDR3 DNA reads TGTGCCAGCAGTGAATATTGGACAGGGACTGAAAAACTGTTTTTT. V and J are TRBV25-1 and TRBJ1-4; 8 bases align to TRBD1. J gave up 7 bases and V 0 bases, and 4 bases lay outside the gene matches. The CDR3 spans 15 residues. From germline, CDR1 is MGHDK and CDR2 SYGVNS.

This chain links TRBV4-2 with TRBJ1-1; D is perhaps TRBD1 (6 bases). The V and J ends lost 1 base and 5 bases respectively, with 14 bases between them. CDR1 is LGHNA and CDR2 is YNFKEQ in the germline V gene. CDR3 length: 15 residues. The CDR3 region is CASSQVSQGHTEAFF. The CDR3 bases are TGTGCCAGCAGCCAAGTCTCGCAGGGGCATACTGAAGCTTTCTTT.

The chain uses TRBV10-3 and TRBJ2-7, with TRBD2 as a possible D gene (7 bases). CDR1 ENHRY and CDR2 SYGVKD come from the germline V gene. Trimming removed 10 bases from V and 7 bases from J, with 17 bases in between. The CDR3 is 12 residues long. CDR3 DNA: TGTGCCACCACTGGGGGGGCCTTGGAGCAGTACTTC. It codes for CATTGGALEQYF.

The chain couples TRBV19 to TRBJ1-3, with D possibly TRBD1 on 6 matching bases. The germline CDR1 and CDR2 sequences are LNHDA and SQIVND (reference sequence). The CDR3 sequence is 19 residues long. The V end lost 4 bases, the J end lost 0 bases, and 22 bases lay between the germline ends. The CDR3 protein is CASSTRRQVNFLSGNTIYF. The CDR3 DNA reads TGTGCCAGTAGTACGCGACGACAGGTTAATTTTCTCTCTGGAAACACCATATATTTT.

This clone appeared a few times. The identical CDR3 is also encoded by other nucleotide sequences in the sample. The J gene is TRBJ1-1, the V gene TRBV5-6; D call uncertain. CDR1 SGHDT and CDR2 YYEEEE come from the germline V gene. The CDR3 totals 13 residues. Trimming pared 4 bases from V and 0 bases from J, leaving 7 bases between. Here the CDR3 reads CASSAGVNTEAFF. CDR3 coding DNA: TGTGCCAGCAGCGCGGGAGTGAACACTGAAGCTTTCTTT.

The chain carries TRBV18 and TRBJ1-6; D is uncertain. CDR1 KGHSH and CDR2 LQKENI come from the germline V gene. The CDR3 has 14 residues. V gave up 3 bases and J gave up 9 bases, with 12 bases separating them. The CDR3 DNA sequence: TGTGCCAGCTCACCGTCAGGAGAGGGTTCACCCCTCCACTTT. Its protein product is CASSPSGEGSPLHF.

The rearrangement uses TRBV25-1 and TRBJ1-4; TRBD1 aligns across 7 bases. Trimming removed 3 bases from V and 8 bases from J; junction bases left unmatched: 6. CDR1 and CDR2 from the germline V gene are MGHDK and SYGVNS. The CDR3 is 14 residues long. The CDR3 DNA sequence: TGTGCCAGCAGTGACTCAAGGGGGCGCGAAAAACTGTTTTTT. Translated, it gives CASSDSRGREKLFF. Complete variable domain (other parts from reference TRBV25-1 and TRBJ1-4): EADIYQTPRYLVIGTGKKITLECSQTMGHDKMYWYQQDPGMELHLIHYSYGVNSTEKGDLSSESTVSRIRTEHFPLTLESARPSHTSQYLCASSDSRGREKLFFGSGTQLSVL.

The sample holds many counts of this clone. The rearrangement links TRBV5-6 to TRBJ1-1, with a weak D call TRBD1 (6 bases). Germline CDR1 reads SGHDT; CDR2 reads YYEEEE. The V end lost 3 bases, the J end lost 11 bases, and 17 bases lay between the germline ends. There are 13 residues in the CDR3. Here the CDR3 DNA reads TGTGCCAGCAGCTCATGGACAGTTAAATGGGCTTTCTTT. This encodes CASSSWTVKWAFF.

Only one count was recorded for this clone. The gene calls are TRBV5-1 and TRBJ2-7; TRBD1 aligns across 7 bases. The junction had 12 bases not matched to a gene; V was cut back by 0 bases and J by 0 bases. Germline loops: CDR1 SGHRS, CDR2 YFSETQ. The CDR3 extends over 18 amino acids. Here the CDR3 DNA reads TGCGCCAGCAGCTTGGGAATCTCAATAGGACAGGTCTCCTACGAGCAGTACTTC. It translates to CASSLGISIGQVSYEQYF.

CDR3 residues: CASSLDMNTEAFF. CDR3 in DNA: TGTGCCAGCAGCTTGGACATGAACACTGAAGCTTTCTTT. J is TRBJ1-1 and V is TRBV7-6, with a weak D call TRBD1 (5 bases). Trimming shortened V by 3 bases and J by 0 bases, and 5 bases separated the two germline ends. The CDR3 has 13 amino acids. CDR1 is SGHVS and CDR2 is FNYEAQ in the germline V gene.

The V gene is TRBV6-6, the J gene TRBJ1-6; 7 bases are shared with TRBD1. Germline values: CDR1 MNHNY, CDR2 SVGAGI (reference sequence). V was clipped by 2 bases and J by 10 bases; unmatched bases: 5. This CDR3 comprises 14 residues. The CDR3 reads CASSYKGTDSPLHF. The CDR3 nucleotides are TGTGCCAGCAGTTACAAAGGGACAGACTCACCCCTCCACTTT.

This chain joins TRBV5-5 and TRBJ2-1; possibly TRBD1 for D (6 bases). The CDR3 loop spans 14 amino acids. V was pared by 3 bases and J by 6 bases, with 13 bases between. CDR1 and CDR2 from the germline V gene are SGHKS and YYEKEE (reference sequence). As DNA, the CDR3 is TGTGCCAGCAGCTCCCTGGGGGCGGGCAATGAGCAGTTCTTC. Protein sequence: CASSSLGAGNEQFF.

Here the CDR3 DNA reads TGTGCCAGCTCATCCGACAGGGGACCGGCTGAAAAACTGTTTTTT. Translating gives CASSSDRGPAEKLFF. The gene calls are TRBV18 and TRBJ1-4, with TRBD1 identical over 8 bases. This CDR3 comprises 15 residues. Losses at the gene ends were 5 bases for V and 7 bases for J; bases not matched to a gene: 9. CDR1 is KGHSH and CDR2 is LQKENI in the germline V gene.

The rearrangement joins TRBV5-1 to TRBJ2-1; TRBD2 matches at 9 bases. CDR1 SGHRS and CDR2 YFSETQ come from the germline V gene. This CDR3 has 17 amino acids. J was trimmed by 4 bases and V by 0 bases; bases with no gene match: 8. Here the CDR3 DNA reads TGCGCCAGCAGCTTGGTCAGCGGGGGGTCTCAATACAATGAGCAGTTCTTC. The encoded protein is CASSLVSGGSQYNEQFF. The full variable domain, completed using reference TRBV5-1 and TRBJ2-1, is KAGVTQTPRYLIKTRGQQVTLSCSPISGHRSVSWYQQTPGQGLQFLFEYFSETQRNKGNFPGRFSGRQFSNSRSEMNVSTLELGDSALYLCASSLVSGGSQYNEQFFGPGTRLTVL.

J is TRBJ2-7 and V is TRBV15, with D tentatively TRBD1 (6 bases). V lost 0 bases, J lost 3 bases, and 9 bases lay in between. This CDR3 has 14 residues. Germline CDR1 LNHNV, CDR2 YYDKDF (reference sequence). The CDR3 sequence is CATSRDTGSYEQYF. CDR3 bases: TGTGCCACCAGCAGAGATACAGGGAGCTACGAGCAGTACTTC.

The chain combines TRBV5-1 with TRBJ1-5; D not resolved. V was pared by 4 bases and J by 0 bases, with 17 bases between. The germline V gene encodes CDR1 SGHRS and CDR2 YFSETQ. CDR3 length: 17 amino acids. The CDR3 loop is CASSLDGSLYSNQPQHF. The CDR3 DNA reads as TGCGCCAGCAGCCTGGACGGTTCCCTCTATAGCAATCAGCCCCAGCATTTT. Full variable domain (outside the CDR3, taken from reference TRBV5-1 and TRBJ1-5): KAGVTQTPRYLIKTRGQQVTLSCSPISGHRSVSWYQQTPGQGLQFLFEYFSETQRNKGNFPGRFSGRQFSNSRSEMNVSTLELGDSALYLCASSLDGSLYSNQPQHFGDGTRLSIL.

This sequence joins TRBV5-4 and TRBJ2-5, with D perhaps matching TRBD1 (6 bases). The CDR3 sequence is 15 residues long. The V end was cut by 3 bases, the J end by 1 base, with 13 bases between. Germline-derived CDR1 and CDR2 are SGHNT and YYREEE (reference sequence). CDR3 sequence reads: CASSSTGAGQETQYF. The CDR3 coding sequence is TGTGCCAGCAGCTCGACAGGAGCAGGCCAAGAGACCCAGTACTTC.

The rearrangement joins TRBV2 to TRBJ2-7, with TRBD2 matching 8 bases. V gave up 5 bases and J gave up 5 bases; unmatched junction bases: 8. From germline, CDR1 is SNHLY and CDR2 FYNNEI. The CDR3 is made up of 14 amino acids. The CDR3 region has the DNA TGTGCCAGCAGTCCCCGGGGGGGAGGCAACGAGCAGTACTTC. Translated: CASSPRGGGNEQYF.

The J gene is TRBJ2-5, the V gene TRBV5-4; 16 bases map to TRBD2. Germline lookup yields CDR1 SGHNT and CDR2 YYREEE (reference sequence). The CDR3 sequence is 15 residues long. Trimming took 3 bases from V and 7 from J; bases not matched to a gene: 3. CDR3 in amino acids: CASSSGTSGGGTQYF. The CDR3 DNA reads TGTGCCAGCAGCTCCGGGACTAGCGGGGGGGGGACCCAGTACTTC.